The clone carrying this TCR beta chain was counted a single time. As yet, its antigen is unknown. Given a much more abundant clone one base away, this may be a read error. Sequenced with the Oncomine TCR Beta short-read assay was DNA taken from cultured CD4+ T cells. TCRdb independently ran MiXCR on the PCR reads; one entry per CDR3 protein. Here the sample spans roughly 2,200 distinct CDR3 sequences, around a sixth being singletons. This record belongs to a study of vaccination and CD4 T cells after COVID-19. The overall study: Stimulation of cells relied on overlapping spike peptides derived from SARS-CoV-2, HCoV-NL63, HCoV-OC43 and HCoV-229E. Study results and limitations: Nearly all convalescent vaccine-specific clones, 304 of 307, recognized only SARS-CoV-2 spike.

In germline, CDR1 is MNHEY, CDR2 SVGAGI. The V segment lost 4 bases and the J segment 5 bases; nucleotides outside the gene matches: 4. The CDR3 extends over 14 amino acids. Documented treatment: approximately nine-day PBMC culture with coronavirus spike peptide pools or control peptides (ViraFEST assay). During the years 2011-2018, before the COVID-19 pandemic, the unexposed donor's CD4+ T cells were collected. Expanded clonotypes were found by TCR sequencing after peptide-pool stimulation (ViraFEST). This clonotype was obtained from a human donor in good health. The sequencing sample was made of CD4+ T cells from blood, cultured in vitro. The chain links TRBV6-5 to TRBJ1-1; 10 positions match TRBD1. CDR3 in amino acids: CASSFGTGATEAFF. The CDR3 nucleotides read TGTGCCAGCAGTTTCGGGACAGGGGCAACTGAAGCTTTCTTT.